A selection of T cell receptor beta chains follows, all from one sample in a study of blood T cells in healthy people across ages. TCRdb re-derived calls from the 5' RACE reads in MiXCR, one entry per CDR3 protein. The profile shows roughly 2 million distinct CDR3 sequences, approximately 50% of them singletons. Sample: blood. These TCRs come from a woman in her thirties or forties in good health. The CDR3 runs from the conserved cysteine through the conserved F or W. D genes are given only for firm matches. The size entry is marked missing in some rows and otherwise reads once, few, many or a size class.

V	J	size	D	CDR3	DNA
TRBV4-3	TRBJ2-2	NA	NA	CASSQEILGLTNTGELFF	TGCGCCAGCAGCCAAGAAATTCTGGGACTTACGAACACCGGGGAGCTGTTTTTT
TRBV7-9	TRBJ2-4	NA	TRBD2	CASSLDIDQRGGVGDIQYF	TGTGCCAGCAGCTTAGACATAGACCAGCGGGGGGGCGTTGGGGACATTCAGTACTTC
TRBV6-1	TRBJ2-7	NA	TRBD1	CASSERGTDYEQYF	TGTGCCAGCAGTGAAAGGGGGACAGACTACGAGCAGTACTTC
TRBV27	TRBJ2-5	NA	NA	CASSLYSGTASGEQYF	TGTGCCAGCAGTTTATATAGTGGGACAGCCTCGGGGGAGCAGTACTTC
TRBV4-3	TRBJ1-5	NA	NA	CASSQDRGPNQPQHF	TGCGCCAGCAGCCAAGACCGGGGGCCCAATCAGCCCCAGCATTTT
TRBV4-3	TRBJ1-3	NA	NA	CASRQDVESGNTIYF	TGCGCCAGCAGGCAGGACGTCGAGTCCGGAAACACCATATATTTT
TRBV21-1	TRBJ2-1	NA	NA	CASSKGGRYNEQFF	TGTGCCAGCAGCAAAGGCGGGAGATACAATGAGCAGTTCTTC
TRBV2	TRBJ1-2	NA	NA	CASSLTANYDYTF	TGTGCCAGCAGCCTGACAGCGAACTATGACTACACCTTC
TRBV9	TRBJ2-5	NA	NA	CASSVAPGIQETQYF	TGTGCCAGCAGCGTAGCACCAGGGATACAAGAGACCCAGTACTTC
TRBV7-2	TRBJ2-5	few	NA	CASSQPRQQETQYF	TGTGCCAGCAGCCAGCCGCGGCAACAAGAGACCCAGTACTTC
TRBV6-5	TRBJ1-6	NA	TRBD1	CASSSSTGVGSYNSPLHF	TGTGCCAGCAGTTCCTCCACAGGGGTAGGATCCTATAATTCACCCCTCCACTTT
TRBV29-1	TRBJ2-5	NA	NA	CSVEPLTNEQYF	TGCAGCGTTGAGCCTCTAACCAATGAGCAGTACTTC
TRBV20-1	TRBJ2-5	NA	NA	CSAGPPATFGETQYF	TGCAGTGCTGGCCCTCCGGCGACGTTTGGAGAGACCCAGTACTTC
TRBV3-1	TRBJ2-1	few	NA	CASSQGPGSYNEQFF	TGTGCCAGCAGCCAAGGGCCGGGTTCGTACAATGAGCAGTTCTTC
TRBV7-2	TRBJ2-3	NA	NA	CASSLERFGSLSAAYF	TGTGCCAGCAGCTTAGAGCGGTTCGGCAGTTTATCAGCCGCGTATTTT
TRBV2	TRBJ2-7	few	TRBD2	CASSLSGTSTYEQYF	TGTGCCAGCAGTCTTTCCGGGACTAGCACCTACGAGCAGTACTTC
TRBV6-6	TRBJ1-6	NA	NA	CASSYWDGDNSPLHF	TGTGCCAGCAGTTACTGGGACGGCGATAATTCACCCCTCCACTTT
TRBV7-2	TRBJ2-3	few	TRBD2	CASSNRGGASTDTQYF	TGTGCCAGCAGCAATCGCGGGGGGGCTAGCACAGATACGCAGTATTTT
TRBV28	TRBJ2-1	NA	NA	CASSLEYRTGFNEQFF	TGTGCCAGCAGTTTAGAGTATCGGACGGGTTTCAATGAGCAGTTCTTC
TRBV6-5	TRBJ2-5	NA	TRBD1	CASSSDRANVFQETQYF	TGTGCCAGCAGTTCTGACAGGGCAAACGTTTTCCAAGAGACCCAGTACTTC
TRBV5-6	TRBJ2-3	few	NA	CASSSVYEQRDTQYF	TGTGCCAGCAGCTCCGTATACGAGCAAAGGGATACGCAGTATTTT
TRBV4-1	TRBJ1-2	once	NA	CASSQGQTANYGYTF	TGCGCCAGCAGCCAAGGGCAGACGGCTAACTATGGCTACACCTTC
TRBV6-1	TRBJ1-2	NA	TRBD1	CASRSGQGADYGYTF	TGTGCCAGCAGAAGCGGGCAGGGGGCGGACTATGGCTACACCTTC
TRBV4-2	TRBJ1-2	few	TRBD1	CASSQGGTASGYTF	TGTGCCAGCAGCCAAGGTGGGACAGCCAGCGGCTACACCTTC
TRBV7-9	TRBJ2-5	few	NA	CASSSRASGGETQYF	TGTGCCAGCAGCTCCCGGGCCTCCGGTGGGGAGACCCAGTACTTC
TRBV7-2	TRBJ2-1	few	TRBD2	CASSQRLAGYNEQFF	TGTGCCAGCAGTCAGAGACTAGCGGGGTACAATGAGCAGTTCTTC
TRBV6-5	TRBJ2-3	few	NA	CASSYLPGRLSTDTQYF	TGTGCCAGCAGTTACTTACCGGGACGGCTTTCCACAGATACGCAGTATTTT
TRBV12-3/TRBV12-4	TRBJ2-3	few	TRBD2	CASSLDLPGTRPSSTDTQYF	TGTGCCAGCAGTTTAGACCTGCCCGGGACTAGACCCTCTAGCACAGATACGCAGTATTTT
TRBV27	TRBJ1-2	NA	NA	CASSPNQGHFSGYTF	TGTGCCAGTAGTCCAAATCAGGGCCATTTTTCTGGCTACACCTTC
TRBV4-1	TRBJ1-2	NA	NA	CASSQGEVGHLAGYGYTF	TGCGCCAGCAGCCAAGGGGAAGTCGGTCACTTGGCGGGGTATGGCTACACCTTC
TRBV6-4	TRBJ2-3	NA	TRBD2	CASSDAPGLAGSDTQYF	TGTGCCAGCAGTGACGCACCGGGACTAGCGGGGAGTGATACGCAGTATTTT
TRBV15	TRBJ2-3	NA	TRBD1	CATSGQGYRDTQYF	TGTGCCACCAGCGGACAGGGGTACCGCGATACGCAGTATTTT